This T cell receptor (beta chain) derives from a study of T cell repertoires in cytomegalovirus infection. Study information: Recently identified HLA-C-restricted and well-studied HLA-B-restricted CMV epitopes were used.

TCRdb ran MiXCR on the reads and lists one entry per CDR3 protein. The sample carries hundreds of thousands of distinct CDR3 sequences, less than 35% recorded once. Comment on this clonotype: Its antigen is not identified.

The CDR3 contains 18 residues. CDR1 is SGHVT, CDR2 SQSDAQ, per germline. V lost 1 base, J lost 0 bases, and 18 bases lay in between. Overall study findings and caveats: Within the response measured ex vivo, HLA-C-restricted CMV-specific TCR beta clonotypes were dominant.

The V call is TRBV7-4, the J call TRBJ1-1, with D uncertain. This TCR was recovered from a human donor in good health (CMV status not recorded). Some clones in this sample may be carry-over from other donors' samples. Sample: cultured CD8+ T cells from PBMCs, taken from culture after CMV antigen stimulation. The CDR3 DNA follows: TGTGCCAGCAGCTTAGTCGGTTTATCTTTGACCTTGAACACTGAAGCTTTCTTT. It translates to CASSLVGLSLTLNTEAFF.